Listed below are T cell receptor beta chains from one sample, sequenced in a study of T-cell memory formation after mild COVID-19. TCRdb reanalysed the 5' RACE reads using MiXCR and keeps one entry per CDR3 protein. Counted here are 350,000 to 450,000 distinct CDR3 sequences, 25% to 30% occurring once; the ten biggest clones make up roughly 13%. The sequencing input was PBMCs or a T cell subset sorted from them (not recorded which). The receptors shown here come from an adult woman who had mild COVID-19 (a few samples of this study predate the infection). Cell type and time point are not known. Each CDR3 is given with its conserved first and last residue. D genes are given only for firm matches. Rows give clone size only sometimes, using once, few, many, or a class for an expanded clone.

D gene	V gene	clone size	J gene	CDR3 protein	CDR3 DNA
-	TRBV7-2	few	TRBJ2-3	CASSVADTQYF	TGTGCCAGCAGCGTTGCAGATACGCAGTATTTT
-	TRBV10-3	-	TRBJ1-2	CAISEIEGDYGYTF	TGTGCCATCAGTGAGATTGAAGGGGACTATGGCTACACCTTC
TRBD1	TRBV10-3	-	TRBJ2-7	CAISQRQGYYEQYF	TGTGCCATCAGTCAACGACAGGGCTACTACGAGCAGTACTTC
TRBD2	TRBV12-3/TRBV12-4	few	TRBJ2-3	CASSHIPGLATTDTQYF	TGTGCCAGCAGCCACATTCCGGGACTAGCAACCACAGATACGCAGTATTTT
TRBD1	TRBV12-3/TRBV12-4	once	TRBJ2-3	CASSFTTGGLGDTQYF	TGTGCCAGCAGTTTTACGACAGGGGGTCTAGGGGATACGCAGTATTTT
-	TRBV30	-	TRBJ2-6	CAWARASGANVLTF	TGTGCCTGGGCCAGGGCCTCTGGGGCCAACGTCCTGACTTTC
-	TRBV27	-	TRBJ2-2	CASNSVRDVNTGELFF	TGTGCCAGCAACTCTGTGAGGGACGTGAACACCGGGGAGCTGTTTTTT
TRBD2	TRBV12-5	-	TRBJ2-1	CASGLGTSGSYNEQFF	TGTGCTAGTGGTTTGGGGACTAGCGGGAGCTACAATGAGCAGTTCTTC
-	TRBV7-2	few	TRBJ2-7	CASSFQTRSAEQYF	TGTGCCAGCAGCTTCCAAACCCGGTCTGCCGAGCAGTACTTC
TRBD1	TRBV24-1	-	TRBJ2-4	CATRGTENIQYF	TGTGCCACCAGAGGGACAGAAAACATTCAGTACTTC
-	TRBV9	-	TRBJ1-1	CASSARSDRNTEAFF	TGTGCCAGCAGCGCCCGATCGGACAGAAACACTGAAGCTTTCTTT
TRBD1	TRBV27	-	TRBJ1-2	CASSLDRDDGYTF	TGTGCCAGCAGTTTGGACAGGGATGATGGCTACACCTTC
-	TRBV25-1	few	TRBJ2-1	CASGREGYNEQFF	TGTGCCAGCGGGCGAGAGGGGTACAATGAGCAGTTCTTC
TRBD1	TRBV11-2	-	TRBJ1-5	CASSWDRGQGQPQHF	TGTGCCAGCAGCTGGGACAGGGGGCAAGGTCAGCCCCAGCATTTT
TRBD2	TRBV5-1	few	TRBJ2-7	CASSLLAATYYEQYF	TGCGCCAGCAGCCTTCTAGCGGCAACCTACTACGAGCAGTACTTC
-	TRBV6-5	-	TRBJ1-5	CASSIRVGQPQHF	TGTGCCAGCAGCATCAGGGTCGGTCAGCCCCAGCATTTT
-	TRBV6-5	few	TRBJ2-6	CASSYSEATGANVLTF	TGTGCCAGCAGTTACTCGGAGGCAACTGGGGCCAACGTCCTGACTTTC
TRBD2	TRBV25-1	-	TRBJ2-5	CASSGLAGGPKETQYF	TGTGCCAGCAGTGGACTAGCGGGAGGGCCAAAGGAGACCCAGTACTTC
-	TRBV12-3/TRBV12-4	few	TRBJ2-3	CASSLKGGGTDTQYF	TGTGCCAGCAGTTTAAAGGGTGGAGGCACAGATACGCAGTATTTT
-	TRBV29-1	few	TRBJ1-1	CSVEGDGKNTEAFF	TGCAGCGTTGAGGGGGACGGGAAGAACACTGAAGCTTTCTTT
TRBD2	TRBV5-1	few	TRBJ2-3	CASSPGLAGGRGTDTQYF	TGCGCCAGCAGCCCCGGACTAGCGGGAGGGCGCGGCACAGATACGCAGTATTTT
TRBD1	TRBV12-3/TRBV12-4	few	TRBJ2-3	CASSSRRTGLRALSITDTQYF	TGTGCCAGCAGTTCCCGCCGGACAGGGCTACGTGCACTAAGCATCACAGATACGCAGTATTTT
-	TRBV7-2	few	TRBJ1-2	CASSFLGGDGYTF	TGTGCCAGCAGCTTCCTGGGAGGAGATGGCTACACCTTC
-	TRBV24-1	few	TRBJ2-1	CATSDLDSGDPPNEQFF	TGTGCCACCAGTGATTTGGATTCGGGGGACCCTCCCAATGAGCAGTTCTTC
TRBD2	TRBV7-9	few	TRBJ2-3	CASSLASGSRDTQYF	TGTGCCAGCAGCTTAGCCAGCGGGAGCAGAGATACGCAGTATTTT